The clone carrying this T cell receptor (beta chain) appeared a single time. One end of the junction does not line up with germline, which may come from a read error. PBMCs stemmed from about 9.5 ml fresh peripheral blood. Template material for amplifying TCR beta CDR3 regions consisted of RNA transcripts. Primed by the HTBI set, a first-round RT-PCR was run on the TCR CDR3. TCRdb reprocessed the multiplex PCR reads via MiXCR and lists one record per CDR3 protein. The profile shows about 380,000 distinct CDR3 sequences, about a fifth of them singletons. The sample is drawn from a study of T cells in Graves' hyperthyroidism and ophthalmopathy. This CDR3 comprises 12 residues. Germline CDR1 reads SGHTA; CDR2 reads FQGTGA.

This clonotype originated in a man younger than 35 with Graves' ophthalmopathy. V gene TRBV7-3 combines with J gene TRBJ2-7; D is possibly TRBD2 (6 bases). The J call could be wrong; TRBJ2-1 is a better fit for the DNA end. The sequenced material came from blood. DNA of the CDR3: TGCGCCAGCAGCCAAGCGGGTTACGAGCAGTTCTTC. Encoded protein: CASSQAGYEQFF.